One and the same sample provided the 11 T cell receptor beta chains below, sequenced in a study of blood T cells in healthy people across ages. Alongside a J-beta primer mix, a sample-barcoded 5' primer served in a second PCR lasting roughly 6 to 12 cycles. TCRdb recomputed calls from the 5' RACE reads with MiXCR, one row per CDR3 protein. The sample includes more than 750,000 distinct CDR3 sequences, 25% to 30% of them seen just once. These data were also filed under a second study, of T cells of mothers and their children.

Material: blood. These receptors were taken from a woman in her forties in good health.

This clonotype showed up many times. The V and J genes are TRBV15 and TRBJ2-1, with 11 nucleotides matching TRBD1. The CDR3 covers 18 residues. CDR1 is LNHNV and CDR2 is YYDKDF in the germline V gene (reference sequence). V dropped 5 bases and J dropped 0; count of bases not matched to a gene: 9. CDR3 region: CATSRDRGTLSSYNEQFF. CDR3 nucleotide sequence: TGTGCCACCAGCCGGGACAGGGGGACCTTAAGCTCCTACAATGAGCAGTTCTTC.

There are a few counts of this clonotype. The chain couples TRBV4-3 to TRBJ2-1; D is undetermined. The CDR3 extends over 13 amino acids. Between the trimmed V and J ends, which lost 0 bases and 5 bases, there was a span of 5 bases. The germline CDR1 and CDR2 sequences are LGHNA and YSLEER. In DNA form, the CDR3 reads TGCGCCAGCAGCCAAGATGTGGACAATGAGCAGTTCTTC. Its protein product is CASSQDVDNEQFF.

This clonotype was found a few times. V and J are TRBV29-1 and TRBJ1-4; maybe TRBD1 (5 bases). V was trimmed by 7 bases and J by 8 bases, leaving 11 bases between them. The CDR3 is 11 amino acids. The germline V gene encodes CDR1 SQVTM and CDR2 ANQGSEA. The CDR3 DNA follows: TGCAGCGCTTCAAGGACAGAAAAACTGTTTTTT. This sequence encodes CSASRTEKLFF. The full variable domain, rest sourced from reference TRBV29-1 and TRBJ1-4, is SAVISQKPSRDICQRGTSLTIQCQVDSQVTMMFWYRQQPGQSLTLIATANQGSEATYESGFVIDKFPISRPNLTFSTLTVSNMSPEDSSIYLCSASRTEKLFFGSGTQLSVL.

This sequence joins TRBV5-5 and TRBJ2-1; D possibly uses TRBD1 or TRBD2 (5 bases each). The germline V gene encodes CDR1 SGHKS and CDR2 YYEKEE (reference sequence). CDR3 length: 16 amino acids. Trimming took off 1 base at V and 2 bases at J, with 13 bases between the two ends. CDR3 protein: CASSLQWDRAYNEQFF. DNA for the CDR3: TGTGCCAGCAGCTTGCAGTGGGACCGGGCCTACAATGAGCAGTTCTTC. Combining the CDR3 with reference TRBV5-5 and TRBJ2-1 gives the whole variable domain DAGVTQSPTHLIKTRGQQVTLRCSPISGHKSVSWYQQVLGQGPQFIFQYYEKEERGRGNFPDRFSARQFPNYSSELNVNALLLGDSALYLCASSLQWDRAYNEQFFGPGTRLTVL.

The CDR3 spells CASSQGAGGPYGYTF. The DNA of the CDR3 is TGTGCCAGCAGCCAAGGAGCAGGGGGCCCCTATGGCTACACCTTC. This chain joins TRBV14 and TRBJ1-2, with 8 bases fitting TRBD1. V gave up 1 base and J gave up 4 bases; unmatched junction bases: 5. Germline V CDR1 and CDR2: SGHDN, FVKESK. The CDR3 is made up of 15 amino acids.

This clonotype has ten or more counts. The chain employs TRBV2 and TRBJ2-1, with 8 bases that match TRBD2. With 5 bases clipped from V and 5 bases from J, the junction kept 11 bases outside the gene matches. CDR1 and CDR2 (germline): SNHLY, FYNNEI. The CDR3 consists of 16 residues. The CDR3 DNA sequence: TGTGCCAGCAGTAGCCGGTTAGCGGGGCTTAACAATGAGCAGTTCTTC. The encoded protein is CASSSRLAGLNNEQFF.

This clonotype was counted at least ten times. The gene calls are TRBV12-3 or TRBV12-4 and TRBJ1-5; 8 nucleotides align to TRBD1. This CDR3 contains 14 residues. V lost 4 bases, J lost 2 bases, and 1 base stayed unmatched. The CDR3 coding sequence is TGTGCCAGCAGTTGGGGACAGGGCAATCAGCCCCAGCATTTT. The encoded protein is CASSWGQGNQPQHF.

A note on this clonotype: A read error may explain this, as a much larger clone is one base away. The chain carries TRBV9 and TRBJ2-1; tentative D call: TRBD1 (6 bases). The CDR3 runs 15 residues. CDR1 and CDR2 (germline): SGDLS, YYNGEE. The V gene lost 3 bases and the J gene lost 10 bases, with 20 bases spanning the gap. The CDR3, as DNA: TGTGCCAGCAGCGCCTACGGGACAACAGTTTACGAGCAGTTCTTC. Its translation is CASSAYGTTVYEQFF. The full variable domain, in which reference TRBV9 and TRBJ2-1 provide the parts outside the CDR3, is DSGVTQTPKHLITATGQRVTLRCSPRSGDLSVYWYQQSLDQGLQFLIQYYNGEERAKGNILERFSAQQFPDLHSELNLSSLELGDSALYFCASSAYGTTVYEQFFGPGTRLTVL.

This clonotype occurred a few times. The rearrangement joins TRBV20-1 to TRBJ2-3; TRBD2 aligns across 9 bases. V lost 5 bases, J lost 6 bases, and 12 bases stayed unmatched. CDR3 size: 15 residues. The germline V gene has CDR1 DFQATT and CDR2 SNEGSKA (reference sequence). The CDR3, as DNA: TGCAGTGCTCATTCTCCAGCGGGGGGCGGGGATACGCAGTATTTT. Amino acids: CSAHSPAGGGDTQYF.

The chain is built from TRBV3-1 and TRBJ2-4; D is unresolved. The J call may be mistaken, given a closer DNA end match to TRBJ2-5. The CDR3 spans 16 residues. Per germline, CDR1 LGHDT and CDR2 YNNKEL (reference sequence). The CDR3 is CASSQDKVRSQETQYF. The CDR3, as DNA: TGTGCCAGCAGCCAAGATAAGGTTAGGAGCCAAGAGACCCAGTACTTC.

This chain uses TRBV3-1 with TRBJ1-2; D uncertain. Germline V gene sequence: CDR1 LGHDT, CDR2 YNNKEL (reference sequence). The ends were cut back, 5 bases at V and 4 bases at J, with 8 bases in the middle. CDR3 size: 12 residues. The DNA for the CDR3 is TGTGCCAGCAGCACGTTGATCTATGGCTACACCTTC. It codes for CASSTLIYGYTF.